This T cell receptor beta chain was identified during a study of prognosis after radiotherapy for stage I lung cancer. Study-level information: Ages of the approximately twelve men and several women ranged roughly 53 to 84 years, median about 72. Patients in the cohort never received concurrent therapy with stereotactic body radiotherapy.

This clonotype was seen a handful of times. Multiplex PCR in two rounds served to amplify TCR beta CDR3 from genomic DNA. The first PCR round targeted every TRBV and TRBJ gene with specific primers. TCRdb re-called the multiplex PCR reads through MiXCR, storing one row per CDR3 protein. The sample lists fewer than 30,000 distinct CDR3 sequences, just over 45% seen once, with 14% to 15% in the top ten. At each of two time points, six milliliters of venous blood were taken. V shed 5 bases and J shed 0 bases, with 8 bases lying between them. The CDR3 has 14 residues. The V gene's germline CDR1 is SNHLY and CDR2 FYNNEI.

Sequencing was performed on PBMCs, taken before or after stereotactic body radiation therapy (not recorded which). This clonotype was sampled from a donor aged 50 or older with non-small cell lung cancer. The chain is built from TRBV2 and TRBJ1-3; D gene uncertain. The CDR3 DNA sequence: TGTGCCAGCAGTATGAGAAGCTCTGGAAACACCATATATTTT. Translating it yields CASSMRSSGNTIYF.